Described below is a single TCR beta chain sequence and its context. Its antigen is not yet known. No much larger clone is present one base from it, and per-base qualities are unavailable. V loses 1 base, J loses 2 bases, and the germline ends lie 12 bases apart. CDR1 and CDR2 are read off the germline V gene as SGHVS and FNYEAQ. Counted from cysteine to phenylalanine, this CDR3 has 16 amino acids. Only CDR3 DNA remains: 48 bases, in frame from the first base. The entry originates in a study of Ad26.COV2.S vaccination and SARS-CoV-2 variants (dated by TCRdb to about 2021). Regarding the study in general: TCRbeta repertoire sequencing served as the tool for gauging how specific and how broad the SARS-CoV-2-reactive T cell receptors were following Ad26.COV2.S vaccination. A total of 32 samples were included in the TCR-sequenced set, comprising around 19 Ad26.COV2.S vaccine recipients, 5 placebo recipients and 8 SARS-CoV-2 convalescent individuals. On the study overall, not on this receptor specifically: Non-spike TCR breadth was comparable between vaccine and placebo recipients, consistent with the vaccine containing only spike. After vaccination, spike-specific CD8+ and CD4+ T cell responses were reported to show substantial breadth. It was noted by the authors that total T cell responses may have been underestimated by the TCR breadth and depth analyses. Higher spike-specific TCR breadth was observed in Ad26.COV2.S recipients than in placebo recipients (P = 0.0014).

The time point tag for this specimen amounts to: individuals recovered from natural SARS-CoV-2 infection. TCRbeta CDR3 regions were sequenced with the immunoSEQ Assay. After extraction, genomic DNA underwent amplification by bias-controlled multiplex PCR, followed by high-throughput sequencing. Regarding the original processing steps: To quantify the absolute abundance of each unique TCRbeta CDR3 region, sequences were collapsed and filtered. T cell fraction was estimated by normalization of TCRbeta template counts to usable DNA, with usable DNA being measured through amplification of reference genes present in all nucleated cells. Repertoire TCRs were annotated as SARS-CoV-2-specific by exact matching of V gene, CDR3 amino acid sequence and J gene to a known reactive TCR set. MIRA supplied the reference SARS-CoV-2 TCR set, which was filtered for enrichment in COVID-19-positive ImmuneCODE repertoires so that public or cross-reactive TCRs were removed. Drawing on the MIRA antigens, annotated TCRs were analysed further at the level of specific ORF or position within ORF. Breadth was defined as the number of annotated unique rearrangements divided by the total number of unique productive rearrangements, and depth was defined as the summed frequency of the annotated unique rearrangements. Group comparisons of TCR breadth used two-sided Wilcoxon rank-sum tests. The immuneACCESS repertoire file appears here via TCRdb, limited to in-frame rearrangements. These files lack a portion of the clones; in checked studies, under half of the deficit traces to unresolved V genes, and the cause of the others is not known. Clone size and the V and J calls come from that table; the DNA yielded D and trimming. For this sample there are around 100,000 clones; approximately 82% appear just once. Roughly 15% of the sample is held by the ten biggest clonotypes.

Sequencing used peripheral blood, obtained after recovery from COVID-19. This clonotype was obtained from a human donor who had recovered from COVID-19. The chain joins TRBV7-6 to TRBJ1-3; the D region possibly corresponds to TRBD1 (6 bases align). This receptor has the CDR3 CASSLEGGLTGNTIYF. The nucleotides read TGTGCCAGCAGCTTAGAGGGGGGGCTGACTGGAAACACCATATATTTT.